The entry below gives a single TCR beta chain sequence along with its context. Its specific antigen is unknown. A much larger clone sits a single nucleotide away, making a read error possible. This likely comes from a read error, as the CDR3 has no conserved phenylalanine or tryptophan at its end. These data belong to a study of molecular identifiers for immune sequencing clone quantification listed by TCRdb under 2018. At the level of the whole study: For a replicate experiment, RNA from around 20,000 or 99,000 naive CD8 T cells was divided into five aliquots, of which four were sequenced. This methods study benchmarked molecular-identifier clustering-based TCR repertoire sequencing (MIDCIRS) and TCR RNA copy counting, using CD8 T cells to do so. What the work shows at the level of the full study, not this receptor alone: Modeling indicated about 3 TCR RNA copies recovered per cell, compared with around 9.8 by digital PCR, which implies a capture efficiency of 25% to 35%. The naive libraries included spiked-in Jurkat TCR RNA (around 10 copies' worth), and this RNA is not part of the donor repertoire. In CMV-specific effector cells, clones with more than 20 RNA copies accounted for over 98% of molecules, whereas in naive cells such clones accounted for under 1%. Without barcode sub-clustering, chimeric consensus sequences inflated TCR diversity; chimeras reached as high as 47%. Spiked-in Jurkat TCR RNA equal to a single cell's worth was reported to be detectable even within 1,100,000 naive CD8 T cells. The sizes of highly expanded clones could end up underestimated when identical TCR molecules share a barcode.

Libraries of naive CD8 T cells were built from anywhere between roughly 17,000 and 1,100,000 sorted cells, with 10%, 30% or 50% of the purified RNA used. Naive CD8 T cells, defined as CD8+CD4-CCR7+CD45RA+, were FACS-sorted into RLT Plus buffer on a BD FACSAria II. To test detection sensitivity, Jurkat RNA equal to ten TCR copies was added to samples of about 20,000-1,000,000 naive CD8 T cells. CD8 T cells were enriched with RosetteSep CD8+ T Cell Enrichment Cocktail and Ficoll-Paque, followed by ACK red cell lysis. The protocol used for the library was PCR. TCRdb shows the sequencer as Illumina HiSeq 4000. Bulk TCR libraries were made following a previously described method, with the TCR primers given in Table S5. Purification of total RNA was performed with the Qiagen AllPrep DNA/RNA kit. Before any analysis, reads coming from multiple sequencing runs of the same library were combined into one pool. The published analysis was carried out like this. Reads were retained only if the reads had an exact TCR constant sequence, and the retained reads were trimmed to 150 nt and grouped according to their 12-nt molecular barcodes. Reads inside each barcode group were sub-clustered using a 15% Levenshtein threshold, and a quality-weighted consensus sequence was constructed for each RNA molecule. Non-functional sequences were filtered out, along with any lower-count sequence sitting one edit away from another sequence. Based on fitting two negative binomial distributions, any barcode sub-cluster with under 20% of the maximum read count was discarded. The public sequencing data were trimmed at Q25 with fastp and processed into clonotypes with MiXCR by TCRdb, which kept only in-frame beta chains. Each entry is one CDR3 protein sequence, shown with its most common DNA and genes. The authors' filters were not applied to this entry. The sample records hundreds of thousands of distinct CDR3 sequences, about 21% of which are singletons. In total, the top ten clones hold 0.81% of the sample.

From its first to its last residue, the CDR3 has 13 amino acids. Kept here is only the CDR3 DNA, which spans 39 bases and is read in frame from base 1. CDR1 and CDR2 are read off the germline V gene (reference sequence) as LGHDT and YNNKEL. The V and J ends are trimmed by 0 bases and 7 bases, leaving 7 bases between them. The sequenced sample consisted of naive CD8+ T cells from blood, with Jurkat cell RNA spiked in. According to the study, the label for this sample's cell subset or site signals: FACS-sorted CD8+CD4-CCR7+CD45RA+ naive T cells. Rearrangement joined TRBV3-1 to TRBJ1-5; the D gene remains uncertain. This TCR was recovered from a human donor in good health. Some libraries in this study had Jurkat cell RNA spiked in. The sequenced DNA is TGTGCCAGCAGCCAAGAGGGTCTCCAGCCCCAGCATTTG. It specifies CASSQEGLQPQHL.